Shown below are 9 T cell receptor beta chains from a single sample sequenced in a study of blood T cells in healthy people across ages. For the second PCR, which ran for about 6 to 11 cycles, a sample-barcoded 5' primer and a J-beta primer mix were used. Each CDR3 protein gets one entry after TCRdb re-called the 5' RACE reads with MiXCR. The data show about 640,000 distinct CDR3 sequences, with about 30% seen just once and 15% to 18% held by the top ten. Sequences were obtained from blood. Receptor source: a woman aged 80 or over in good health.

This chain connects TRBV20-1 to TRBJ2-1, with 8 bases aligning to TRBD2. This CDR3 comprises 14 residues. Looked up from germline, CDR1 is DFQATT and CDR2 is SNEGSKA (reference sequence). Germline trimming cut 6 bases from V and 3 bases from J; bases unmatched to any gene: 7. CDR3: CSAKRGGFYNEQFF. The CDR3 region has the DNA TGCAGTGCCAAACGGGGGGGATTCTACAATGAGCAGTTCTTC.

The chain has TRBV27 and TRBJ1-4; tentatively, D is TRBD1 (5 bases). The length of the CDR3 is 15 residues. From germline, CDR1 is MNHEY and CDR2 SMNVEV (reference sequence). Trimming took 4 bases from V and 0 from J, leaving 9 bases between them. In nucleotides, the CDR3 is TGTGCCAGCAGTTACAGGTTCCCAACTAATGAAAAACTGTTTTTT. It yields the protein CASSYRFPTNEKLFF.

With respect to this clonotype: Germline is not matched at one junction end, which may reflect a read error. The chain links TRBV14 to TRBJ2-1; possible D gene TRBD1, 6 bases. The CDR3 has 14 residues. CDR1 is SGHDN, CDR2 FVKESK, per germline. The DNA of the CDR3 is TGTGCCAGCAGCCAGACTACAGGGATCGGTGAGCTGTTCTTC. Residues: CASSQTTGIGELFF.

This clonotype has more than one count but fewer than ten. The chain combines TRBV29-1 with TRBJ1-1; no definite D call. Deletions cut 8 bases from V and 1 base from J, with 5 bases between. The CDR3 is made up of 10 amino acids. Germline V gene lookup returns CDR1 SQVTM and CDR2 ANQGSEA. The CDR3 loop is CSTKNTEAFF. CDR3 DNA sequence: TGCAGCACCAAGAACACTGAAGCTTTCTTT.

The chain joins TRBV6-2 or TRBV6-3 to TRBJ1-1; D might be TRBD1 (5 bases). Germline CDR1 is MNHEY and CDR2 is SVGEGT. The V end was cut by 8 bases, the J end by 1 base, with 14 bases between. The length of the CDR3 is 14 residues. The CDR3 region has the DNA TGTGCCAGCGGCCGAGGGGCGGGGAACACTGAAGCTTTCTTT. Translation: CASGRGAGNTEAFF.

Notes on this clonotype: A much more abundant neighbour one base away suggests this may be a read error. The chain has TRBV12-5 and TRBJ2-2; tentative D call: TRBD2 (5 bases). Germline CDR1 and CDR2: LGHNT and FRNRAP. CDR3 length equals 10 residues. CDR3 DNA sequence: TGTGCTAGTGGCACCGGGGAGCGGTTTTTT. This codes for CASGTGERFF.

The chain employs TRBV7-2 and TRBJ2-5; D may be TRBD1 (7 bases). CDR3 length: 15 amino acids. Trimming cost V 0 bases and J 11 bases, with 19 bases left between them. Germline-derived CDR1 and CDR2 are SGHTA and FQGNSA. CDR3 region: CASSLALGGGGEQYF. The CDR3 DNA follows: TGTGCCAGCAGCTTAGCCCTTGGAGGGGGCGGAGAGCAGTACTTC. The whole variable domain, remainder taken from reference TRBV7-2 and TRBJ2-5, is GAGVSQSPSNKVTEKGKDVELRCDPISGHTALYWYRQSLGQGLEFLIYFQGNSAPDKSGLPSDRFSAERTGGSVSTLTIQRTQQEDSAVYLCASSLALGGGGEQYFGPGTRLLVL.

This clonotype was seen many times. The V and J genes are TRBV9 and TRBJ2-5, with a possible D match to TRBD1 (5 bases). V shed 0 bases and J shed 1 base, with 10 bases lying between them. Germline V CDR1 and CDR2: SGDLS, YYNGEE. The CDR3 is 15 amino acids. The CDR3 nucleotides are TGTGCCAGCAGCGTAGAGGGGTCTATCCAAGAGACCCAGTACTTC. Amino acid sequence: CASSVEGSIQETQYF.

This clonotype was observed at least ten times. The gene calls are TRBV27 and TRBJ2-1, with 9 bases that match TRBD2. The CDR3 covers 15 residues. V lost 3 bases, J lost 7 bases, and 7 bases stayed unmatched. Germline CDR1 reads MNHEY; CDR2 reads SMNVEV (reference sequence). Written as DNA, the CDR3 is TGTGCCAGCAGTTTCGGGCGGGGGGGATTAAATGAGCAGTTCTTC. Protein: CASSFGRGGLNEQFF.